A selection of T cell receptor beta chains follows, all from one sample in a study of beta chain features in type 1 diabetes. Generated by immunoSEQ multiplex PCR, the TCRdb table keeps only in-frame clones and is missing some. This sample has fewer than 300,000 clones, with 9.5% to 13% found just once. Input material: naive CD4+ T cells from blood. The receptors shown here come from a man younger than 40 with type 1 diabetes. Both conserved end residues are part of each CDR3. The order of the fields is D gene, J gene, V gene, clone size, CDR3 protein, CDR3 DNA. The D gene is left open where the match is weak. Clone size is given for some rows only: seen once, a few or many times, or a class if the clone is expanded.

NA TRBJ1-1 TRBV18 NA CASSLGSSREAFF TGTGCCAGCTCACTCGGTTCCAGCAGGGAAGCTTTCTTT
TRBD2 TRBJ2-2 TRBV9 few CASSSLPRGGKAGELFF TGTGCCAGCAGCTCCTTGCCGCGGGGGGGTAAAGCCGGGGAGCTGTTTTTT
TRBD1 TRBJ2-3 TRBV28 few CASSLGQTDTQYF TGTGCCAGCAGTTTGGGACAGACAGATACGCAGTATTTT
NA TRBJ1-2 TRBV7-9 NA CASSWGPGYTF TGTGCCAGCAGCTGGGGGCCTGGCTACACCTTC
NA TRBJ2-3 TRBV30 few CAWNPGGTDTQYF TGTGCCTGGAACCCGGGAGGCACAGATACGCAGTATTTT
TRBD1 TRBJ1-5 TRBV2 few CASSTQGAIGQPQHF TGTGCCAGCAGTACACAGGGGGCAATTGGACAGCCCCAGCATTTT
NA TRBJ1-3 TRBV18 few CASSPRTASGNTIYF TGTGCCAGCTCACCAAGGACAGCCTCTGGAAACACCATATATTTT
NA TRBJ1-2 TRBV4-2 NA CASSQEISDGYTF TGTGCCAGCAGCCAGGAGATCTCAGATGGCTACACCTTC
TRBD1 TRBJ2-5 TRBV9 NA CASSATGTGQETQYF TGTGCCAGCAGCGCCACCGGGACAGGGCAAGAGACCCAGTACTTC
NA TRBJ2-7 TRBV28 few CASIRTQPYEQYF TGTGCCAGCATACGGACTCAACCCTACGAGCAGTACTTC
TRBD1 TRBJ2-7 TRBV15 NA CATSRRLTGGSYEQYF TGTGCCACCAGCAGGAGGCTTACAGGGGGCTCCTACGAGCAGTACTTC
NA TRBJ1-5 TRBV6-5 NA CASKARRGQPQHF TGTGCCAGCAAGGCCCGGCGAGGGCAGCCCCAGCATTTT
TRBD1 TRBJ2-7 TRBV5-1 NA CASSSGQGDSYEQYF TGCGCCAGCAGCTCGGGACAGGGGGACTCCTACGAGCAGTACTTC
NA TRBJ2-1 TRBV9 few CASSPRVAGFDEQFF TGTGCCAGCAGCCCTCGGGTAGCCGGTTTCGATGAGCAGTTCTTC
NA TRBJ1-2 TRBV29-1 few CSVDYRAGGYTF TGCAGCGTTGATTACAGGGCAGGTGGCTACACCTTC
NA TRBJ1-1 TRBV30 few CASWNGKTFF TGTGCCTCGTGGAACGGGAAAACTTTCTTT
NA TRBJ1-4 TRBV28 few CASSDRWANEKLFF TGTGCCAGCAGTGACAGGTGGGCTAATGAAAAACTGTTTTTT
TRBD1 TRBJ1-5 TRBV19 NA CASKKEGANQPQHF TGTGCCAGTAAAAAGGAGGGGGCGAATCAGCCCCAGCATTTT
NA TRBJ1-2 TRBV30 few CAWRQGGGGYTF TGTGCCTGGAGACAGGGCGGAGGCGGCTACACCTTC
NA TRBJ2-1 TRBV7-2 NA CASSATGLSSYNEQFF TGTGCCAGCAGCGCAACAGGGCTCAGCTCCTACAATGAGCAGTTCTTC
NA TRBJ1-6 TRBV7-8 NA CASAGSYNSPLHF TGTGCCAGCGCGGGCTCCTATAATTCACCCCTCCACTTT
TRBD1 TRBJ2-6 TRBV29-1 few CSAGTGSSGANVLTF TGCAGCGCCGGGACAGGGAGCTCTGGGGCCAACGTCCTGACTTTC
NA TRBJ1-5 TRBV13 few CASSLGRRDQPQHF TGTGCCAGCAGCTTAGGGAGGAGGGATCAGCCCCAGCATTTT
NA TRBJ1-1 TRBV9 few CASSLTANTEAFF TGTGCCAGCAGCCTCACAGCGAACACTGAAGCTTTCTTT
NA TRBJ2-7 TRBV5-1 NA CASSLDRDEQYF TGCGCCAGCAGCTTGGACAGGGACGAGCAGTACTTC
TRBD2 TRBJ2-6 TRBV18 NA CASSPPAGESSGRANVLTF TGTGCCAGCTCACCACCAGCGGGGGAATCCTCGGGTAGGGCCAACGTCCTGACTTTC
TRBD1 TRBJ2-7 TRBV28 few CASSLTGMGYEQYF TGTGCCAGCAGCTTGACAGGGATGGGCTACGAGCAGTACTTC
TRBD1 TRBJ2-7 TRBV30 few CAWSSGQGFREQYF TGTGCCTGGAGCTCGGGACAGGGGTTCCGCGAGCAGTACTTC
NA TRBJ1-2 TRBV29-1 few CSVQAYGYTF TGCAGCGTCCAGGCTTATGGCTACACCTTC
TRBD1 TRBJ1-5 TRBV2 NA CASSGSQGGGQPQHF TGTGCCAGCAGTGGTTCACAGGGGGGAGGGCAGCCCCAGCATTTT
NA TRBJ1-2 TRBV11-2 NA CASSQSRGTTDYGYTF TGTGCCAGCAGCCAAAGCAGGGGTACGACGGATTATGGCTACACCTTC
TRBD1 TRBJ1-6 TRBV25-1 few CASSATGQYNSPLHF TGTGCCAGCAGTGCGACGGGACAGTATAATTCACCCCTCCACTTT
NA TRBJ1-5 TRBV19 NA CASSTDSGWEANQPQHF TGTGCCAGTAGTACCGATTCTGGGTGGGAGGCTAATCAGCCCCAGCATTTT
NA TRBJ2-7 TRBV4-2 NA CASSQRAPESYEQYF TGTGCCAGCAGCCAGAGGGCCCCCGAGAGCTACGAGCAGTACTTC
TRBD2 TRBJ2-1 TRBV2 few CASAPMGGDNEQFF TGTGCCAGCGCCCCAATGGGGGGGGACAATGAGCAGTTCTTC